A selection of T cell receptor beta chains follows, all from one sample in a study of cytomegalovirus exposure and HLA in healthy donors. Only in-frame clones appear in the TCRdb table, and some are missing; sequencing was by immunoSEQ multiplex PCR. Counted here are approximately 170,000 clones, roughly 83% occurring once; the ten biggest clones make up roughly 10%. The specimen sequenced was PBMCs. The source is a man under 40 in good health and CMV-seropositive. CDR3s include the opening cysteine and the closing phenylalanine or tryptophan. A D gene is named only where the DNA matches it firmly. Rows may omit the clone size; those that give it use once, few, many or a size class.

d_call clone_size j_call v_call cdr3_aa cdr3_nt
- - TRBJ2-3 TRBV16 CASSQSEGVGTQYF TGTGCCAGCAGCCAATCCGAGGGGGTCGGTACGCAGTATTTT
- once TRBJ2-5 TRBV7-2 CASSLATGGAGETQYF TGTGCCAGCAGCTTAGCTACAGGGGGGGCAGGGGAGACCCAGTACTTC
- - TRBJ1-1 TRBV6-5 CASSTPGDARGAFF TGTGCCAGCAGTACCCCAGGGGACGCACGGGGAGCTTTCTTT
- - TRBJ1-5 TRBV27 CASSLHRANQPQHF TGTGCCAGCAGTTTGCACAGGGCCAATCAGCCCCAGCATTTT
TRBD2 - TRBJ2-1 TRBV11-2 CASSFSPGLGSSYNEQFF TGTGCCAGCAGCTTTTCTCCGGGACTAGGGAGCTCCTACAATGAGCAGTTCTTC
TRBD1 - TRBJ1-5 TRBV4-1 CASSHNWDSRQPQHF TGCGCCAGCAGCCATAACTGGGACAGTAGACAGCCCCAGCATTTT
- - TRBJ2-7 TRBV28 CASSFYLSAGNEQYF TGTGCCAGCAGTTTTTATCTCAGTGCGGGGAACGAGCAGTACTTC
- - TRBJ2-7 TRBV28 CASRTPQGARYEQYF TGTGCCAGCAGGACCCCACAGGGAGCGAGGTACGAGCAGTACTTC
TRBD1 - TRBJ2-4 TRBV27 CASSPQGTKNIQYF TGTGCCAGCAGCCCACAGGGGACCAAAAACATTCAGTACTTC
- - TRBJ2-1 TRBV7-2 CASSLAGGYNEQFF TGTGCCAGCAGCTTAGCTGGGGGGTACAATGAGCAGTTCTTC
- - TRBJ2-7 TRBV14 CASSQELRPVGYEQYF TGTGCCAGCAGCCAAGAGTTGAGGCCGGTGGGCTACGAGCAGTACTTC
- - TRBJ2-3 TRBV29-1 CSEGGAESDTQYF TGCAGTGAAGGGGGGGCTGAGTCAGATACGCAGTATTTT
- - TRBJ2-1 TRBV5-1 CASSLQGGGGNEQFF TGCGCCAGCAGCTTGCAAGGAGGAGGAGGCAATGAGCAGTTCTTC
- - TRBJ1-1 TRBV5-1 CASSLLPDTEAFF TGCGCCAGCAGCTTGCTCCCGGACACTGAAGCTTTCTTT
TRBD1 - TRBJ1-1 TRBV27 CASSPRDRGNTEAFF TGTGCCAGCAGTCCCCGGGACAGGGGGAACACTGAAGCTTTCTTT
- - TRBJ2-5 TRBV7-7 CASSSDSQETQYF TGTGCCAGCAGTTCCGACAGCCAAGAGACCCAGTACTTC
- - TRBJ1-4 TRBV7-8 CASNVGLNEKLFF TGTGCCAGCAACGTAGGACTTAATGAAAAACTGTTTTTT
- few TRBJ2-1 TRBV5-8 CASSLEGGSYNEQFF TGTGCCAGCAGCTTGGAAGGGGGCTCCTACAATGAGCAGTTCTTC
- - TRBJ2-7 TRBV6-1 CASSGTYSYEQYF TGTGCCAGCAGTGGGACATATTCCTACGAGCAGTACTTC
- few TRBJ2-6 TRBV6-4 CASSNGGSGANVLTF TGTGCCAGCAGTAACGGGGGCTCTGGGGCCAACGTCCTGACTTTC
TRBD1 - TRBJ2-5 TRBV6-5 CASKGTAQETQYF TGTGCCAGCAAAGGGACAGCCCAAGAGACCCAGTACTTC
TRBD1 - TRBJ1-5 TRBV7-9 CASARDRVPNQPQHF TGTGCCAGCGCCCGGGACAGGGTCCCCAATCAGCCCCAGCATTTT
- - TRBJ2-5 TRBV11-3 CASSRSGLKETQYF TGTGCCAGCAGCCGGTCGGGACTCAAAGAGACCCAGTACTTC
TRBD2 - TRBJ2-1 TRBV25-1 CASSELLAGGTYEQFF TGTGCCAGCAGTGAATTGCTAGCGGGTGGTACCTATGAGCAGTTCTTC
TRBD1 once TRBJ2-5 TRBV5-4 CASSSDRTAETQYF TGTGCCAGCAGCTCGGACAGGACAGCGGAGACCCAGTACTTC
TRBD2 - TRBJ2-1 TRBV10-3 CAISQLAGGYNEQFF TGTGCCATCAGTCAACTAGCGGGAGGGTACAATGAGCAGTTCTTC
TRBD1 - TRBJ1-5 TRBV7-9 CASSFGQVGNQPQHF TGTGCCAGCAGCTTCGGACAGGTAGGCAATCAGCCCCAGCATTTT
TRBD2 - TRBJ2-7 TRBV4-1 CASSPSRLLAGDFYEQYF TGCGCCAGCAGCCCAAGTAGGCTACTAGCGGGAGATTTCTACGAGCAGTACTTC
TRBD2 - TRBJ2-3 TRBV6-6 CASSSLELAGDTQYF TGTGCCAGCAGTTCCCTGGAGTTAGCGGGGGATACGCAGTATTTT
TRBD1 - TRBJ2-1 TRBV4-3 CASSPQTGGDYNEQFF TGCGCCAGCAGCCCACAGACAGGGGGCGATTACAATGAGCAGTTCTTC
- - TRBJ1-3 TRBV5-6 CASSPIGGNTIYF TGTGCCAGCAGCCCAATCGGTGGAAACACCATATATTTT
TRBD1 - TRBJ2-7 TRBV4-1 CASSQGQGSYEQYF TGCGCCAGCAGCCAAGGACAGGGCTCCTACGAGCAGTACTTC
- - TRBJ2-5 TRBV7-2 CASSSVATARETQYF TGTGCCAGCAGCTCAGTAGCTACGGCCCGAGAGACCCAGTACTTC
TRBD1 - TRBJ2-5 TRBV6-5 CASSMTGGTETQYF TGTGCCAGCAGTATGACAGGGGGTACGGAGACCCAGTACTTC
- - TRBJ2-7 TRBV10-3 CATRGGQGVYEQYF TGTGCCACACGTGGGGGGCAGGGGGTGTACGAGCAGTACTTC
- - TRBJ2-1 TRBV11-2 CASSYLDSEQFF TGTGCCAGCAGCTACCTAGACAGTGAGCAGTTCTTC
TRBD1 - TRBJ2-3 TRBV9 CASSVRTGTGTQYF TGTGCCAGCAGCGTTCGAACCGGGACAGGGACTCAGTATTTT
- - TRBJ2-3 TRBV11-2 CASSLVPRGDTQYF TGTGCCAGCAGCTTAGTCCCCAGGGGTGATACGCAGTATTTT
TRBD1 - TRBJ1-2 TRBV2 CASSEARTGGAGYTF TGTGCCAGCAGTGAAGCGAGGACAGGGGGCGCCGGCTACACCTTC
- - TRBJ1-5 TRBV9 CASSLGGAYSNQPQHF TGTGCCAGCAGCCTCGGGGGGGCCTATAGCAATCAGCCCCAGCATTTT
TRBD1 - TRBJ2-7 TRBV6-1 CASRTGTGGYEQYF TGTGCCAGCAGAACCGGGACAGGGGGGTACGAGCAGTACTTC
- - TRBJ1-2 TRBV4-3 CASSQDRSSRAYGYTF TGCGCCAGCAGCCAAGATCGGAGCTCGAGGGCCTATGGCTACACCTTC
TRBD2 - TRBJ2-7 TRBV10-3 CAITAAGGPGEQYF TGTGCCATCACGGCCGCGGGAGGGCCGGGGGAGCAGTACTTC
- - TRBJ2-7 TRBV7-9 CASRKGDYEQYF TGTGCCAGCAGAAAGGGAGACTACGAGCAGTACTTC
- once TRBJ2-3 TRBV6-5 CASSSTIERGTDTQYF TGTGCCAGCAGTTCTACTATCGAGCGGGGCACAGATACGCAGTATTTT
TRBD1 - TRBJ2-1 TRBV27 CASSFSGQGGPNEQFF TGTGCCAGCAGTTTCTCCGGACAGGGGGGCCCCAATGAGCAGTTCTTC
- few TRBJ2-1 TRBV29-1 CSVQGFEQFF TGCAGCGTGCAGGGTTTTGAACAGTTCTTC
- - TRBJ2-3 TRBV5-1 CASSLAPLAGTDTQYF TGCGCCAGCAGCTTGGCACCCCTTGCAGGGACAGATACGCAGTATTTT
- - TRBJ2-1 TRBV6-5 CASKRGNEQFF TGTGCCAGCAAACGGGGCAATGAGCAGTTCTTC
TRBD1 - TRBJ1-3 TRBV7-9 CASSPQGGSGNTIYF TGTGCCAGCAGCCCCCAGGGGGGCTCTGGAAACACCATATATTTT
- once TRBJ1-1 TRBV5-1 CASGRGNPSNTEAFF TGCGCCAGCGGGAGGGGTAATCCCTCTAACACTGAAGCTTTCTTT
- few TRBJ1-1 TRBV10-3 CAISPAGGAEAFF TGTGCCATCAGCCCCGCGGGTGGAGCTGAAGCTTTCTTT
TRBD1 - TRBJ1-2 TRBV27 CASSSRDRGYGYTF TGTGCCAGCAGCTCGAGGGACAGGGGCTATGGCTACACCTTC
- - TRBJ2-1 TRBV6-5 CASSSGTANEQFF TGTGCCAGCAGCTCCGGGACTGCCAATGAGCAGTTCTTC
TRBD2 - TRBJ2-3 TRBV6-5 CASSPTSASTDTQYF TGTGCCAGCAGCCCAACTAGCGCTAGCACAGATACGCAGTATTTT